These 5 T cell receptor beta chains share one sample of origin, sequenced in a study of lymphopenia after photon versus proton radiotherapy. Method: immunoSEQ multiplex PCR; TCRdb's copy keeps in-frame clones and lacks some. The table includes about 22,000 clones, nearly 95% detected once. Sequenced here: peripheral blood, sampled from a patient treated with proton-based radiotherapy. The source is a woman between 65 and 79 years old with pancreatic cancer. Some clones in this sample may be carry-over from other donors' samples.

The chain recombines TRBV30 with TRBJ2-7; tentative D call: TRBD1 (6 bases). The CDR3 runs 15 residues. Germline loops: CDR1 GTSNPN, CDR2 SVGIG (reference sequence). Trimming removed 2 bases at V and 1 base at J, with 15 bases between. CDR3 sequence: CAWSRGTPVSYEQYF. The CDR3 region has the DNA TGTGCCTGGAGTAGGGGGACACCGGTTTCCTACGAGCAGTACTTC.

In its sample, this clone was seen a few times. CDR3 nucleotides: TGTGCCAGTAGAACTACAGGGGGCGCGGGTGGCTACACCTTC. It is translated as CASRTTGGAGGYTF. The J gene is TRBJ1-2, the V gene TRBV19, with TRBD1 matching over 9 bases. J gave up 7 bases and V 6 bases, and 9 bases lay outside the gene matches. From germline, CDR1 is LNHDA and CDR2 SQIVND (reference sequence). This CDR3 comprises 14 residues.

V is TRBV7-2 and J is TRBJ2-3; D is undetermined. V lost 3 bases, J lost 5 bases, and 9 bases lay in between. Germline V gives CDR1 SGHTA, CDR2 FQGNSA. This CDR3 contains 13 residues. The CDR3 nucleotides are TGTGCCAGCAGCTTCGTTCCCGGAGATACGCAGTATTTT. Protein product: CASSFVPGDTQYF.

As DNA, the CDR3 is TGTGCCAGCAGCTTATACTCCTCCCCACCATTAGCCGACGAAAAACTGTTTTTT. Amino acid sequence: CASSLYSSPPLADEKLFF. The J gene is TRBJ1-4, the V gene TRBV7-9; D is unclear. Trimming shortened V by 2 bases and J by 8 bases, and 24 bases separated the two germline ends. The CDR3 is 18 amino acids. Germline CDR1 reads SEHNR; CDR2 reads FQNEAQ (reference sequence). Looking up the rest from reference TRBV7-9 and TRBJ1-4 gives the full variable domain: DTGVSQNPRHKITKRGQNVTFRCDPISEHNRLYWYRQTLGQGPEFLTYFQNEAQLEKSRLLSDRFSAERPKGSFSTLEIQRTEQGDSAMYLCASSLYSSPPLADEKLFFGSGTQLSVL.

The rearrangement uses TRBV7-2 and TRBJ1-5, with D unresolved. Germline CDR1 reads SGHTA; CDR2 reads FQGNSA. V lost 5 bases to trimming and J lost 6 bases, with 14 bases between them. This CDR3 region has 14 residues. The CDR3: CASSRREMGQPQHF. CDR3 coding DNA: TGTGCCAGCAGCCGTAGGGAAATGGGTCAGCCCCAGCATTTT.